This note documents a single T cell receptor beta chain sequence. TCRdb independently ran MiXCR on the 5' RACE reads; one entry per CDR3 protein. The sample records about 6,000 distinct CDR3 sequences, around three fifths being singletons. Germline lookup yields CDR1 SGHTA and CDR2 FQGNSA. The CDR3 is made up of 12 amino acids. The V end was cut by 5 bases, the J end by 4 bases, with 6 bases between. This clonotype was sampled from a female donor with breast cancer. Sequenced material: naive CD4+ T cells sorted from blood. The sample's subset: naive CD4+ T cells, CD4+CD45RA+CD25-. This chain uses TRBV7-2 with TRBJ1-5, with unresolved D. As DNA, the CDR3 is TGTGCCAGCAGCCAACCTAATCAGCCCCAGCATTTT. Amino acid sequence: CASSQPNQPQHF.